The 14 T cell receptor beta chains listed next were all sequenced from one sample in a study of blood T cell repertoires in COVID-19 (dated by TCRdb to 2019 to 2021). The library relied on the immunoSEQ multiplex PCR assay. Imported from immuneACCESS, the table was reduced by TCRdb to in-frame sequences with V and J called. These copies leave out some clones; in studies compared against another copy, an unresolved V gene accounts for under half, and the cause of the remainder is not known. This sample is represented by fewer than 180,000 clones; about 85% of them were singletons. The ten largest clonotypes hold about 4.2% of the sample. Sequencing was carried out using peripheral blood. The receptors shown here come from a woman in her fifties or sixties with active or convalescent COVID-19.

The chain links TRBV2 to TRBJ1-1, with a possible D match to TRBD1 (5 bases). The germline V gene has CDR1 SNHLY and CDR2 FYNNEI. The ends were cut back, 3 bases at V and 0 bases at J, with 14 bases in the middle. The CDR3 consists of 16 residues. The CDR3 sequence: CASSEQGSYLNTEAFF. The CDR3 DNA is TGTGCCAGCAGTGAGCAGGGTAGTTACTTGAACACTGAAGCTTTCTTT.

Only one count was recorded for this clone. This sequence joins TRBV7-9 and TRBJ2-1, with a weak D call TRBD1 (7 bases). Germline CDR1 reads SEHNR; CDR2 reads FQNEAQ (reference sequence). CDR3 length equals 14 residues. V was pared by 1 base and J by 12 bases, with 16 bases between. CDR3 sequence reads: CASSLEGGGYGQFF. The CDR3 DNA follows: TGTGCCAGCAGCTTAGAAGGAGGGGGCTACGGGCAGTTCTTC. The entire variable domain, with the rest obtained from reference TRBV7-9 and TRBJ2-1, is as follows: DTGVSQNPRHKITKRGQNVTFRCDPISEHNRLYWYRQTLGQGPEFLTYFQNEAQLEKSRLLSDRFSAERPKGSFSTLEIQRTEQGDSAMYLCASSLEGGGYGQFFGPGTRLTVL.

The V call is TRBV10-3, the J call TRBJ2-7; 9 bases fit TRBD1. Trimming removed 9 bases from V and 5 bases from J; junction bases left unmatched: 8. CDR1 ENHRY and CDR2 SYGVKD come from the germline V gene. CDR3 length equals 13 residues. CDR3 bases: TGTGCCATTACGACAGGGGGGGGCGACGAGCAGTACTTC. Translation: CAITTGGGDEQYF.

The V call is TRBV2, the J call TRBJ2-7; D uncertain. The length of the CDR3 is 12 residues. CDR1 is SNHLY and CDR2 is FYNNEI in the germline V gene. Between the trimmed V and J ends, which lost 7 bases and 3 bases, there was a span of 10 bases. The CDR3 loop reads CASKWAGYEQYF. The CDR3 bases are TGTGCCAGCAAGTGGGCAGGCTACGAGCAGTACTTC.

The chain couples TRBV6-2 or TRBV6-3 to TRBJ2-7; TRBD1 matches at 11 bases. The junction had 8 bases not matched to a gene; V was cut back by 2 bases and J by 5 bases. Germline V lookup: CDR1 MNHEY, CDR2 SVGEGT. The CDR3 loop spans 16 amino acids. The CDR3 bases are TGTGCCAGCAGTTACGGACAGGGGGCGAGTCGCCACGAGCAGTACTTC. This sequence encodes CASSYGQGASRHEQYF.

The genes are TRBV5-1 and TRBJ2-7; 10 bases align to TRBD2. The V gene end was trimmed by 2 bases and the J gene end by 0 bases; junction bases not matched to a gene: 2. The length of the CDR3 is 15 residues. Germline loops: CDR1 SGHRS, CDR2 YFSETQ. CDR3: CASSFASGGSYEQYF. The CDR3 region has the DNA TGCGCCAGCAGCTTCGCTAGCGGGGGCTCCTACGAGCAGTACTTC. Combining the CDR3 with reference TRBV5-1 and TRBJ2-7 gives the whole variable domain KAGVTQTPRYLIKTRGQQVTLSCSPISGHRSVSWYQQTPGQGLQFLFEYFSETQRNKGNFPGRFSGRQFSNSRSEMNVSTLELGDSALYLCASSFASGGSYEQYFGPGTRLTVT.

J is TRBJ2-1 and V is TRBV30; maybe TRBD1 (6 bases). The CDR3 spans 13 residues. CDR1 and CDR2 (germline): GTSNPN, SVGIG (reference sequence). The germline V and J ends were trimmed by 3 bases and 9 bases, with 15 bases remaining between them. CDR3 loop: CAWSDTGFIEQFF. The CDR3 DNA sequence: TGTGCCTGGAGCGACACAGGGTTTATTGAGCAGTTCTTC.

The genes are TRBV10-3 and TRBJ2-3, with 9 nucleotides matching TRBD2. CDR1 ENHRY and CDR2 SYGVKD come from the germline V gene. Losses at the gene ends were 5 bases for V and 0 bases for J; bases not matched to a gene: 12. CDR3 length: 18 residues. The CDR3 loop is CAISPGTSSLVSTDTQYF. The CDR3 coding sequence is TGTGCCATCAGTCCCGGGACTAGCTCCTTGGTTAGCACAGATACGCAGTATTTT.

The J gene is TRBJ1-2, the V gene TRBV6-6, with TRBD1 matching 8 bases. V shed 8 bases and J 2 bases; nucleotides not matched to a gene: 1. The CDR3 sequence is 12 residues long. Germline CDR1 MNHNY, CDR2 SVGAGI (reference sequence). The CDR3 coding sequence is TGTGCCAGCCGGACAGGGAACTATGGCTACACCTTC. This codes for CASRTGNYGYTF.

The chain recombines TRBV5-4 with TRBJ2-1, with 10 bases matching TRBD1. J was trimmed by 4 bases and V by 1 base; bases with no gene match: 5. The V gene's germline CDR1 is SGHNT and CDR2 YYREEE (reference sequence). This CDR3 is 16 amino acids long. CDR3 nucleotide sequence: TGTGCCAGCAGCTTGACGGGACAGGGGTTATACAATGAGCAGTTCTTC. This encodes CASSLTGQGLYNEQFF.

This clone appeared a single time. CDR3 sequence reads: CASRREGSGNTIYF. CDR3 coding DNA: TGTGCCAGCAGGAGGGAGGGCTCTGGAAACACCATATATTTT. The chain carries TRBV9 and TRBJ1-3, with D unresolved. This CDR3 has 14 residues. CDR1 is SGDLS, CDR2 YYNGEE, per germline. The ends were cut back, 5 bases at V and 0 bases at J, with 9 bases in the middle.

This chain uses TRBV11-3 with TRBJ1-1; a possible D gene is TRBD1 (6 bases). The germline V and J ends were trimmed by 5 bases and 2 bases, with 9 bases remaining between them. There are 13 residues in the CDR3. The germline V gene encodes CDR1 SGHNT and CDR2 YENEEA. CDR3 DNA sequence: TGTGCCAGCAGCCGACAGGCCAACACTGAAGCTTTCTTT. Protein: CASSRQANTEAFF. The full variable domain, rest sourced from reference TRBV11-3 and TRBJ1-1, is EAGVVQSPRYKIIEKKQPVAFWCNPISGHNTLYWYLQNLGQGPELLIRYENEEAVDDSQLPKDRFSAERLKGVDSTLKIQPAELGDSAVYLCASSRQANTEAFFGQGTRLTVV.

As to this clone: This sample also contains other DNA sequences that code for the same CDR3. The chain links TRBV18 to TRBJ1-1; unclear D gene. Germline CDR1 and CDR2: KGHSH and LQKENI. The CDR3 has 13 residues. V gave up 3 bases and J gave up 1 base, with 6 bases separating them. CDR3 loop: CASSPTRNTEAFF. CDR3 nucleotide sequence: TGTGCCAGCTCACCCACGCGGAACACTGAAGCTTTCTTT. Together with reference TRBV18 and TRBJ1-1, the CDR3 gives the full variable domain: NAGVMQNPRHLVRRRGQEARLRCSPMKGHSHVYWYRQLPEEGLKFMVYLQKENIIDESGMPKERFSAEFPKEGPSILRIQQVVRGDSAAYFCASSPTRNTEAFFGQGTRLTVV.

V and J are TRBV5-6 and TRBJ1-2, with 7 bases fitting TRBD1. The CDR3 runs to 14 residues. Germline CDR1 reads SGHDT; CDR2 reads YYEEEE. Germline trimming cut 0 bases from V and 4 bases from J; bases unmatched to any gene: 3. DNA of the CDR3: TGTGCCAGCAGCTTGGATTCAGGGGGCTATGGCTACACCTTC. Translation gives CASSLDSGGYGYTF.